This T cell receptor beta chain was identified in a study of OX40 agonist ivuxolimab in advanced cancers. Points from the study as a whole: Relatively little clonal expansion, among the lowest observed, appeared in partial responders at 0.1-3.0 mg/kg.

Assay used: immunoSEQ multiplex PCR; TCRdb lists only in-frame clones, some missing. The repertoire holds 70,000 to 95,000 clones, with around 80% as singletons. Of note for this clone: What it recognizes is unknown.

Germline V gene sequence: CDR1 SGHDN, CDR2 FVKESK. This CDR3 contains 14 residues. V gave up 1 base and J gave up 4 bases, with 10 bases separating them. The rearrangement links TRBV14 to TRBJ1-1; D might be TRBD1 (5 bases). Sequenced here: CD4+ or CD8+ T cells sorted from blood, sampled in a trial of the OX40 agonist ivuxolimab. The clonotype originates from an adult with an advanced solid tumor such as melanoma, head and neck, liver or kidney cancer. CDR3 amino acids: CASSQVPGATEAFF. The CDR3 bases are TGTGCCAGCAGCCAAGTCCCCGGGGCCACTGAAGCTTTCTTT. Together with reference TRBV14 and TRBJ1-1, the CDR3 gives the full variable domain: EAGVTQFPSHSVIEKGQTVTLRCDPISGHDNLYWYRRVMGKEIKFLLHFVKESKQDESGMPNNRFLAERTGGTYSTLKVQPAELEDSGVYFCASSQVPGATEAFFGQGTRLTVV.